The source of this TCR beta chain is a study of T cells after yellow fever vaccination. The germline V gene has CDR1 MNHEY and CDR2 SVGEGT. The CDR3 runs to 15 residues. The germline V and J ends were trimmed by 6 bases and 1 base, with 15 bases remaining between them. TCRdb re-called the 5' RACE reads with MiXCR, one entry per CDR3 protein. The data contain 300,000 to 350,000 distinct CDR3 sequences, 3.5% to 4.5% of them singletons. This clonotype was detected many times. The sample consisted of PBMCs, taken 15 days after the yellow fever booster vaccination. The rearrangement joins TRBV6-2 or TRBV6-3 to TRBJ1-1, with no clear D. This TCR was sampled from a man aged 18 to 35 who received the YFV17D yellow fever vaccine. CDR3 sequence reads: CASRSGFSGNTEAFF. The CDR3 DNA follows: TGTGCCAGCAGATCGGGGTTTTCCGGGAACACTGAAGCTTTCTTT.